Presented here are 10 T cell receptor beta chains from one specimen sequenced in a study of T-cell memory formation after mild COVID-19. TCRdb re-analysed the 5' RACE reads in MiXCR, keeping a single row per CDR3 protein. The repertoire holds about 280,000 distinct CDR3 sequences, with 8% to 10% as singletons. Sequenced input: PBMCs or a T cell subset sorted from them (not recorded which). These receptors originate from a man between 18 and 29 years old who had mild COVID-19 (a few samples of this study predate the infection). Cell type and time point are not known.

This clonotype was seen at least ten times. The chain links TRBV5-6 to TRBJ2-4; D not certain. CDR1 and CDR2 from the germline V gene are SGHDT and YYEEEE. V was cut by 1 base and J by 6 bases, with 11 bases left in between. This CDR3 is built from 14 residues. The CDR3, as DNA: TGTGCCAGCAGCTTGACTGGTTGGGTAAACATTCAGTACTTC. Protein sequence: CASSLTGWVNIQYF.

The chain carries TRBV9 and TRBJ2-1; TRBD2 matches 8 bases. Trimming at V came to 0 bases and at J to 7 bases, leaving 6 bases not matched to a gene. Germline assignment: CDR1 SGDLS and CDR2 YYNGEE. This CDR3 is built from 15 residues. The CDR3 region is CASSVEAGGPNEQFF. The CDR3 nucleotides read TGTGCCAGCAGCGTAGAGGCGGGGGGACCTAATGAGCAGTTCTTC.

The chain is built from TRBV7-9 and TRBJ2-1; D may be TRBD2 (5 bases). Germline V lookup: CDR1 SEHNR, CDR2 FQNEAQ (reference sequence). CDR3 length: 17 residues. V shed 4 bases and J shed 1 base, with 17 bases lying between them. The CDR3 spells CASSSIRGETSYNEQFF. CDR3 coding DNA: TGTGCCAGCAGCTCAATCCGGGGTGAAACGTCCTACAATGAGCAGTTCTTC.

The J gene is TRBJ1-5, the V gene TRBV6-2 or TRBV6-3; TRBD1 matches at 8 bases. Germline values: CDR1 MNHEY, CDR2 SVGEGT. The V gene end was trimmed by 7 bases and the J gene end by 7 bases; junction bases not matched to a gene: 9. There are 14 residues in the CDR3. CDR3 in amino acids: CASNRPGGGQPQHF. The CDR3, as DNA: TGTGCCAGCAACCGACCAGGGGGCGGGCAGCCCCAGCATTTT.

This rearrangement joins TRBV18 to TRBJ2-1; TRBD1 agrees at 9 bases. V shed 6 bases and J 8 bases; nucleotides not matched to a gene: 8. This CDR3 comprises 14 residues. Germline V lookup: CDR1 KGHSH, CDR2 LQKENI. The CDR3 is CASSPGTGNDEQFF. CDR3 sequence (DNA): TGTGCCAGCTCTCCCGGGACAGGGAACGATGAGCAGTTCTTC.

This clonotype came up a few times. The J gene is TRBJ2-5, the V gene TRBV6-2 or TRBV6-3; D is unclear. Germline V lookup: CDR1 MNHEY, CDR2 SVGEGT. The CDR3 is made up of 18 amino acids. Between the trimmed V and J ends, which lost 0 bases and 0 bases, there was a span of 17 bases. CDR3 amino acids: CASSYSIGGQVNQETQYF. In DNA form, the CDR3 reads TGTGCCAGCAGTTACTCGATTGGTGGGCAGGTGAACCAAGAGACCCAGTACTTC.

The rearrangement joins TRBV2 to TRBJ2-2; D gene ambiguous. CDR3 length: 14 amino acids. V lost 7 bases, J lost 4 bases, and 13 bases lay in between. Germline CDR1 and CDR2: SNHLY and FYNNEI. The CDR3 DNA follows: TGTGCCAGCACACCCATCTTCTCCACCGGGGAGCTGTTTTTT. Its protein is CASTPIFSTGELFF.

This clonotype was seen many times. The V gene is TRBV27, the J gene TRBJ2-3; D gene uncertain. The CDR3 is 17 amino acids. The germline CDR1 and CDR2 sequences are MNHEY and SMNVEV (reference sequence). V lost 6 bases to trimming and J lost 1 base, with 20 bases between them. The CDR3 bases are TGTGCCAGCAGCTTCCGCCTCCGAGAGTCGGGCACAGATACGCAGTATTTT. Its protein is CASSFRLRESGTDTQYF.

This chain connects TRBV7-2 to TRBJ1-1; possible D gene TRBD1, 6 bases. The CDR3 totals 15 residues. The ends were cut back, 1 base at V and 1 base at J, with 10 bases in the middle. CDR1 and CDR2 (germline): SGHTA, FQGNSA. CDR3 region: CASSLDGTTNTEAFF. The CDR3 DNA is TGTGCCAGCAGCTTAGACGGGACAACGAACACTGAAGCTTTCTTT.

This clonotype appeared a few times. The chain has TRBV4-1 and TRBJ1-1; 8 bases are shared with TRBD1. Germline assignment: CDR1 MGHRA and CDR2 YSYEKL. Trimming removed 3 bases from V and 8 bases from J; junction bases left unmatched: 2. The CDR3 contains 12 residues. The CDR3 DNA follows: TGCGCCAGCAGCCACGGGGACAGGGAAGCTTTCTTT. Its protein product is CASSHGDREAFF.